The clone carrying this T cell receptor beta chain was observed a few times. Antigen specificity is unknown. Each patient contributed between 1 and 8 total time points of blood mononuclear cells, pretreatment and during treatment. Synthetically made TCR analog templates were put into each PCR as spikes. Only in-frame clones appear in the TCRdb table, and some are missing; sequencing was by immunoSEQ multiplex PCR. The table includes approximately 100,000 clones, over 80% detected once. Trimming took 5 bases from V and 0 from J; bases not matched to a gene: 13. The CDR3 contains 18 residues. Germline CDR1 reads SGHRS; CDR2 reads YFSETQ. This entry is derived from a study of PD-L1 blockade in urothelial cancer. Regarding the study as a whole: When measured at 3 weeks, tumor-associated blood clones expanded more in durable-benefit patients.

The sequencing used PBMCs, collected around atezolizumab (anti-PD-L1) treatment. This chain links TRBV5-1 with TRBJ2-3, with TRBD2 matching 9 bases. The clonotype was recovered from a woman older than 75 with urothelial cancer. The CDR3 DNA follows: TGCGCCAGCAGTCCGGGACTAGCCGTCGGTACTAGCACAGATACGCAGTATTTT. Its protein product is CASSPGLAVGTSTDTQYF.